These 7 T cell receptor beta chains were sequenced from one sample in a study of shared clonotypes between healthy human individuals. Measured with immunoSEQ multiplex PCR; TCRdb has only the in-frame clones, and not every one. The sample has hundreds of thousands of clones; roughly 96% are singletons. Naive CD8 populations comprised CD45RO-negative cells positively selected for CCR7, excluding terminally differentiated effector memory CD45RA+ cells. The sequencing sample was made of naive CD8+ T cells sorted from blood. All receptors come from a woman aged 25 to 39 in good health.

This CDR3 is CASSLTPSLAGIHEQYF. The CDR3 coding sequence is TGTGCCAGCAGTTTAACCCCATCACTAGCGGGTATCCACGAGCAGTACTTC. The chain employs TRBV28 and TRBJ2-7; TRBD2 aligns across 9 bases. Trimming removed 2 bases from V and 5 bases from J; junction bases left unmatched: 13. The length of the CDR3 is 17 residues. Germline V gene sequence: CDR1 MDHEN, CDR2 SYDVKM.

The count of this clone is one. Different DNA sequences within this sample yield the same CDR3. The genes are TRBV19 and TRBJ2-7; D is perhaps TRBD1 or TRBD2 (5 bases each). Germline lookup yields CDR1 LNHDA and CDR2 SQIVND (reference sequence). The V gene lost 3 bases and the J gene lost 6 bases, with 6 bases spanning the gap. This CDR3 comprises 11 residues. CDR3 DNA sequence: TGTGCCAGTAGTATCGGGGCCGAGCAGTACTTC. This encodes CASSIGAEQYF.

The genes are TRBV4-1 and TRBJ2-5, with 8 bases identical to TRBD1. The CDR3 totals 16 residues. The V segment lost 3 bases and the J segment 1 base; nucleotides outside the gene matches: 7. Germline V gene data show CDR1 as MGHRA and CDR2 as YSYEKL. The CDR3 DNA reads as TGCGCCAGCAGCCAGAAAAGGACAGGGAGCCAAGAGACCCAGTACTTC. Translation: CASSQKRTGSQETQYF.

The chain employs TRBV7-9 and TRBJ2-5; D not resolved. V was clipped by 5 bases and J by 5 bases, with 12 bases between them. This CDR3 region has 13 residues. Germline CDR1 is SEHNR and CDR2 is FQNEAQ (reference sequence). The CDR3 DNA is TGTGCCAGCAGCACACGGACGGCGGAGACCCAGTACTTC. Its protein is CASSTRTAETQYF.

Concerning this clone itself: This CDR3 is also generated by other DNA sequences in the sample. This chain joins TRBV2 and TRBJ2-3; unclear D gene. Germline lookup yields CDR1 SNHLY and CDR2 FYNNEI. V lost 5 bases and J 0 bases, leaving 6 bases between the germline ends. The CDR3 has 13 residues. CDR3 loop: CASSPDSTDTQYF. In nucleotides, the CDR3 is TGTGCCAGCAGTCCGGACAGCACAGATACGCAGTATTTT.

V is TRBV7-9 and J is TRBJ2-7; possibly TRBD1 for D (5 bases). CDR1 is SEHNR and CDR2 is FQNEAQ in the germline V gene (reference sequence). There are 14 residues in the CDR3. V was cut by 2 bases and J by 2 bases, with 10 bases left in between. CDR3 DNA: TGTGCCAGCAGCTTATCGGACACAACCTACGAGCAGTACTTC. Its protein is CASSLSDTTYEQYF.

The DNA for the CDR3 is TGTGCCAGCAGTGATCCAGATAGGGTCGCTACCAAAAACATTCAGTACTTC. This gives the protein CASSDPDRVATKNIQYF. The gene calls are TRBV2 and TRBJ2-4; D gene unclear. Germline V gene lookup returns CDR1 SNHLY and CDR2 FYNNEI. V lost 3 bases to trimming and J lost 2 bases, with 17 bases between them. The CDR3 spans 17 residues.